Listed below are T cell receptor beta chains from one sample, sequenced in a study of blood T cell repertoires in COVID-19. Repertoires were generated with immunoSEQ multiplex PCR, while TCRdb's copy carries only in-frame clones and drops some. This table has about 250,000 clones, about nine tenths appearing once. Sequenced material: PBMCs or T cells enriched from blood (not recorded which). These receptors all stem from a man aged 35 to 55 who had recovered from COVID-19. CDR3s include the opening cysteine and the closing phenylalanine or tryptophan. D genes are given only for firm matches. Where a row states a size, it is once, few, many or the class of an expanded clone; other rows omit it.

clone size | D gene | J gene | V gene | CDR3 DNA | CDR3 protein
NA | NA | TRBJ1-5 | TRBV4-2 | TGTGCCAGCAGCCACTATCGGGGTTATCAGCCCCAGCATTTT | CASSHYRGYQPQHF
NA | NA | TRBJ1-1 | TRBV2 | TGTGCCAGCAGAGCGCGTCCCATGAACACTGAAGCTTTCTTT | CASRARPMNTEAFF
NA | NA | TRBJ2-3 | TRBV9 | TGTGCCAGCAGCGTCGAAGGGGGGGAGGAGACAGATACGCAGTATTTT | CASSVEGGEETDTQYF
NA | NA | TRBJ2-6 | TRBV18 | TGTGCCAGCGGAGGTGCGGGATGGGACTCTGGGGCCAACGTCCTGACTTTC | CASGGAGWDSGANVLTF
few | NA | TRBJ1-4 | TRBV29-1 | TGCAGCGTTGGGCAAGCAACTAATGAAAAACTGTTTTTT | CSVGQATNEKLFF
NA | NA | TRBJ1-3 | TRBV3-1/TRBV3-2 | TGTGCCAGCAGCCTCTTCAGGCTCGTCTCTGGAAACACCATATATTTT | CASSLFRLVSGNTIYF
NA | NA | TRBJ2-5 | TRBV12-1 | TGTGCCAGCAGCTTTGAATGGGTGCGGGGTTACCCGCAAGAGACCCAGTACTTC | CASSFEWVRGYPQETQYF
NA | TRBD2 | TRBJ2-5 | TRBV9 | TGTGCCAGCAGCGTAGCTCAGGGGGGACTAGCGGCCCAAGAGACCCAGTACTTC | CASSVAQGGLAAQETQYF
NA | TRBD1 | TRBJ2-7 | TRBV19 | TGTGCCAGTAGCTCACAGGGGCAGTCTACGGAGCAGTACTTC | CASSSQGQSTEQYF
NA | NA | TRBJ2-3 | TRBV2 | TGTGCCAGCAGTGTGGAGGGGCCTAGCACAGATACGCAGTATTTT | CASSVEGPSTDTQYF
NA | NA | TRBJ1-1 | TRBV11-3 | TGTGCCAGCAGCTTAAACCAGGGGAACACTGAAGCTTTCTTT | CASSLNQGNTEAFF
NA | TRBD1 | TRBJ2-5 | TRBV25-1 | TGTGCCAGCAGAATGGGACAGGCGGGGGAGACCCAGTACTTC | CASRMGQAGETQYF
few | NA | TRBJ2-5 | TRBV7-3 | TGTGCCAGCAGCTTATCGAGGCATCAAGAGACCCAGTACTTC | CASSLSRHQETQYF
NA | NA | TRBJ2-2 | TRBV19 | TGTGCCAGTAGTATCTCCAGTCAACTAGCGAACACCGGGGAGCTGTTTTTT | CASSISSQLANTGELFF
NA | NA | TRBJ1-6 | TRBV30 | TGTGCCTGGAGTGTCCGCGCGGGAGCTAATTCACCCCTCCACTTT | CAWSVRAGANSPLHF
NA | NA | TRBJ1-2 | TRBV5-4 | TGTGCCAGCAGCTTGGTGGGCCATGGGAACTATGGCTACACCTTC | CASSLVGHGNYGYTF
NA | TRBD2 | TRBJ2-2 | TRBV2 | TGTGCCAGCAGTGGGACTAGCGGGAGAATGACCGGGGAGCTGTTTTTT | CASSGTSGRMTGELFF
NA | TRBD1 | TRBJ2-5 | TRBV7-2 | TGTGCCAGCAGCTTCGCCCGGACAGGGAGCGGGACCCAGTACTTC | CASSFARTGSGTQYF
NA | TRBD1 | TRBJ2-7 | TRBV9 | TGTGCCAGCAGGGGACAGGGGTCCTACGAGCAGTACTTC | CASRGQGSYEQYF
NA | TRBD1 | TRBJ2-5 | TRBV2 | TGTGCCAGCACTATGGACAGGGGATACCAAGAGACCCAGTACTTC | CASTMDRGYQETQYF
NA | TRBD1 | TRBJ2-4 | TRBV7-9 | TGTGCCAGCAGCCTACCCCCCAGACAGGGGGCGGCCAAAAACATTCAGTACTTC | CASSLPPRQGAAKNIQYF
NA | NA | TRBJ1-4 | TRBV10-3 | TGTGCCATCAGTAGGTCAGATGGGACTGGTGAAAAACTGTTTTTT | CAISRSDGTGEKLFF
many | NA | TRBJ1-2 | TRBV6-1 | TGTGCCAGCAGTGAAGGCGGGGGCCCTAACTATGGCTACACCTTC | CASSEGGGPNYGYTF
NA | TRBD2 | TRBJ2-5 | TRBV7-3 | TGTGCCAGCAGCCCCGGGACTAGCGAAGAGACCCAGTACTTC | CASSPGTSEETQYF
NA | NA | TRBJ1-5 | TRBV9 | TGTGCCAGCAGCACCGCGCCAGGGTGGAATCAGCCCCAGCATTTT | CASSTAPGWNQPQHF
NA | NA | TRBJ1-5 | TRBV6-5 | TGTGCCAGCAGTTACGGAGGGGGGGGCCAGCCCCAGCATTTT | CASSYGGGGQPQHF
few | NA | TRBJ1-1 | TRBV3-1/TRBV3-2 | TGTGCCAGCAGCCAAGCCCAGGGTGGTGGCACTGAAGCTTTCTTT | CASSQAQGGGTEAFF
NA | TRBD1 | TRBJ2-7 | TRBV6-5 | TGTGCCAGCAGTTACGACAGGGGGCACGAGCAGTACTTC | CASSYDRGHEQYF
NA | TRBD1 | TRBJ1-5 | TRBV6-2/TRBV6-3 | TGTGCCAGCAGTTACTCGTGGCAGGGGGGAGAGCTCCAGCATTTT | CASSYSWQGGELQHF
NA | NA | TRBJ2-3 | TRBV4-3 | TGCGCCAGCAGCCAAGACGGCGGGGAGGCGGATACGCAGTATTTT | CASSQDGGEADTQYF
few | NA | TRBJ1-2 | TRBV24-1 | TGTGCCACATATTCGGGTGCTGGCTACACCTTC | CATYSGAGYTF
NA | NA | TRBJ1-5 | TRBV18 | TGTGCCAGCTCATTACAGGGAGCAAGCAATCAGCCCCAGCATTTT | CASSLQGASNQPQHF
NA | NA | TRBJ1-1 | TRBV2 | TGTGCCAGCAGCGTTACGGGGGGAGCTGCTTTCTTT | CASSVTGGAAFF
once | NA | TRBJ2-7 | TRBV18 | TGTGCCAGCTCAACTACTACAGGGGGGGGCTACGAGCAGTACTTC | CASSTTTGGGYEQYF
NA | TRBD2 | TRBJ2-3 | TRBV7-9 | TGTGCCAGCAGTAGTAAGGGGACTACAGTTGATACGCAGTATTTT | CASSSKGTTVDTQYF
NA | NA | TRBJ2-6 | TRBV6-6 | TGTGCCAGCAGTCGCTACGGACAGAGTCACTCTGGGGCCAACGTCCTGACTTTC | CASSRYGQSHSGANVLTF
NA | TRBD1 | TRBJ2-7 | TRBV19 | TGTGCCAGTAGTCCTCACCCCCCCGGGACAGTCTCCTACGAGCAGTACTTC | CASSPHPPGTVSYEQYF
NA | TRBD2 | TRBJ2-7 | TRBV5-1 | TGCGCCAGCAGCACGACCAGGACTAGCTCCGCCTACGAGCAGTACTTC | CASSTTRTSSAYEQYF
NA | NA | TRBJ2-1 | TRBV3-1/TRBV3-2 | TGTGCCAGCAGCCTAACTGCCAATGAGCAGTTCTTC | CASSLTANEQFF
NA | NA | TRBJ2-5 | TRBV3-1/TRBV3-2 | TGTGCCAGCAGCCAAGATCTTCCTTTGCGGACGGGGGAGACCCAGTACTTC | CASSQDLPLRTGETQYF
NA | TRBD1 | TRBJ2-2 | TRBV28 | TGTGCCAGCAGCCCCGGACAGGCTTTCCCCTTCGGCACCGGGGAGCTGTTTTTT | CASSPGQAFPFGTGELFF